What follows describes a single T cell receptor beta chain. The target of this receptor is not known. Base qualities were left out, and no much larger clone turns up one base away. The entry originates in a study of read filtering for tumor transcriptome and immune sequencing (dated by TCRdb to about 2020). Turning to the overall study: The cohort consisted of about 17 male and around 14 female patients, with a mean age of around 60 years and an age range of roughly 45 to 85. By revised international staging, 8 patients were R-ISS I, under 20 were R-ISS II and 6 or 7 were R-ISS III. Whole-transcriptome libraries were prepared with the TruSeq RNA Access Library Prep Kit after DNase treatment. TCR-region mapped reads per sample ranged from about 4 to 10.27 million with IR-seq versus only about 85 to 1273 with RNA-seq. The study compared TCR repertoires from targeted immune repertoire sequencing and bulk whole-transcriptome sequencing run on the same bone marrow samples. One of the main goals was to work out a read-filtering strategy for immune repertoire data, in particular whether clonotypes backed by only a single read should be removed.

Starting from 400 to 450 ng RNA, TCR libraries were constructed with the Immunoverse kit using molecular barcoded adaptors that cover the alpha/delta and beta/gamma chains. TCR library preparation was performed with the same RNA that was used for transcriptome sequencing. Sequencing of TCR libraries was carried out on an Illumina HiSeq 4000 with 2 x 150 cycles. Processing in the source paper ran as follows. With MiXCR, TCR reads were aligned to human V, D, J and C references and assembled into CDR3 clonotypes, with quality filtering and error correction included. Clonotype counts and gene usage diversity were analyzed with the tcR package in R. Raw mapping reads were checked after the RNA-seq reads had been mapped by STAR aligner version 2.5.3a onto the human GRCh37 genome. To test the effect of sequencing depth on detected clonotypes, IR-seq fastq files were randomly downsampled using Seqtk 1.3. TCRdb reanalyzed the raw reads on its own, using fastp at Q25 for trimming and MiXCR for clone calling, and kept in-frame beta chains. Each CDR3 protein gets just one entry, which takes the most common genes and DNA from the rows behind it. TCRdb, not the authors, supplied the V and J calls. The sample table lists around 58,000 distinct CDR3 sequences, about 15% of them with a count of one. Over 40% of the sample comes from the top ten.

The research as a whole found: Single-read clonotypes made up around 80% of clonotypes but only about 4% of total reads in IR-seq, compared with 65% to 75% of clonotypes and 40% to 55% of reads in RNA-seq. Clonotypes were captured by IR-seq at much higher depth and more reliably than by RNA-seq, and smaller IR-seq throughput was sufficient for identification of most shared clonotypes. When single-read clonotypes were removed, the proportions of shared clonotypes in IR-seq and RNA-seq correlated more strongly. The sorted CD138-negative fraction was composed of a mixed bone marrow immune population rather than of purified T cells.

Each patient had bone marrow sampled at the time of active disease. Isolation of bone marrow mononuclear cells was performed by Ficoll-Hypaque density gradient centrifugation. Myeloma plasma cells were removed and CD138-negative cells were obtained by negative selection following labeling with CD138 magnetic microbeads on a MACS separator. Flow cytometry on an Attune NxT with CD138 antibodies was used to check the purity of the isolated cells. TRIzol reagent was used to extract total RNA, which was then quantified with a NanoDrop spectrophotometer. For each patient, the CD138-negative bone marrow sample underwent paired RNA-seq and IR-seq. Via the germline V gene, CDR1 is MNHNS and CDR2 SASEGT. CDR3 length: 15 amino acids, cysteine to phenylalanine. The only DNA kept is the CDR3, 45 bases in frame from the first base. Relative to germline, V is 1 base shorter and J is 0 bases shorter, with 9 bases between their ends.

The specimen was a population of CD138-negative cells sorted from bone marrow. Explained via the paper, the cell subset or site label denotes: bone marrow mononuclear cells depleted of CD138+ plasma/myeloma cells by negative magnetic selection. The receptor was isolated from a donor over 35 with multiple myeloma. The rearrangement joined TRBV6-1 to TRBJ1-1, with the D gene not clear enough to name. The CDR3 amino acid sequence is: CASSEGFGLNTEAFF. The DNA reads as follows: TGTGCCAGCAGTGAAGGGTTTGGTTTGAACACTGAAGCTTTCTTT.